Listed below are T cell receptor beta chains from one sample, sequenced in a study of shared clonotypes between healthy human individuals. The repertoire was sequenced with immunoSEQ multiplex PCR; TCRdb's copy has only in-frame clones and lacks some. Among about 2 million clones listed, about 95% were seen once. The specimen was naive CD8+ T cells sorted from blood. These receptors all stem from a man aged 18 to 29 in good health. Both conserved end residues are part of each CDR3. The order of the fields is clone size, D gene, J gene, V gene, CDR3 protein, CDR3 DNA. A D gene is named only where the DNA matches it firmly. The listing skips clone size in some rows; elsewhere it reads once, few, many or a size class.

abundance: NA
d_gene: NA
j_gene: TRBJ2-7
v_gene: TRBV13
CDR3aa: CASSLGYGTPTYEQYF
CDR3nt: TGTGCCAGCAGCTTAGGGTACGGGACGCCGACCTACGAGCAGTACTTC

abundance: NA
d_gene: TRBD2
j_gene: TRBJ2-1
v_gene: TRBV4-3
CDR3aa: CASSQESGLAGYNEQFF
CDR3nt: TGCGCCAGCAGCCAGGAATCGGGACTAGCGGGTTACAATGAGCAGTTCTTC

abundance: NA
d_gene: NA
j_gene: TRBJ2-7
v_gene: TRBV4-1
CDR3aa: CASSQDFFSGVMYEQYF
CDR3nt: TGCGCCAGCAGCCAAGATTTCTTCTCCGGTGTTATGTACGAGCAGTACTTC

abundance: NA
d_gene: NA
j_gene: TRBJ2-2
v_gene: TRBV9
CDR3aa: CASSVVGSGELFF
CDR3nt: TGTGCCAGCAGCGTAGTCGGGAGCGGGGAGCTGTTTTTT

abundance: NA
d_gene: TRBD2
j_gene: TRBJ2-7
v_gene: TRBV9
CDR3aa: CASSVASAGGAEQYF
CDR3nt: TGTGCCAGCAGCGTAGCTAGCGCCGGGGGGGCCGAGCAGTACTTC

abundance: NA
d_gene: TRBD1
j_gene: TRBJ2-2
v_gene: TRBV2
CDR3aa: CASKTGGGGELFF
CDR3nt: TGTGCCAGCAAGACAGGGGGCGGCGGGGAGCTGTTTTTT

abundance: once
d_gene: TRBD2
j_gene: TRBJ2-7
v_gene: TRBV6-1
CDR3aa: CASSEEREIYEQYF
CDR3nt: TGTGCCAGCAGTGAAGAGCGGGAGATCTACGAGCAGTACTTC

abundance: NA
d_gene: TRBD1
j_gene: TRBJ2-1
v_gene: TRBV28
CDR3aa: CASNLQGVYNEQFF
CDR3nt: TGTGCCAGCAACCTACAGGGGGTCTACAATGAGCAGTTCTTC

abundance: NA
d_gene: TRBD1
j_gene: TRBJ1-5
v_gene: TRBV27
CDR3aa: CASSPWDRSNQPQHF
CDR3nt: TGTGCCAGCAGTCCATGGGACAGGTCCAATCAGCCCCAGCATTTT

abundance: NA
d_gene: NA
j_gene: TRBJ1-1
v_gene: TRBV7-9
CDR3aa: CAGEDTEAFF
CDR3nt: TGTGCGGGCGAGGACACTGAAGCTTTCTTT

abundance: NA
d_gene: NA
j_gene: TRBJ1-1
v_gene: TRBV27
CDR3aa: CASSLSDTNTEAFF
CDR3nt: TGTGCCAGCAGTTTATCCGACACGAACACTGAAGCTTTCTTT

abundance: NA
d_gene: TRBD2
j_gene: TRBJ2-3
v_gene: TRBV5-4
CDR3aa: CASSFGLAGDQDTQYF
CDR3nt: TGTGCCAGCAGCTTCGGACTAGCGGGAGATCAAGATACGCAGTATTTT

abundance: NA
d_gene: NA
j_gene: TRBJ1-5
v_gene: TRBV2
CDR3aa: CASSRTGLGSNQPQHF
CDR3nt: TGTGCCAGCAGCCGCACAGGGCTTGGGAGCAATCAGCCCCAGCATTTT

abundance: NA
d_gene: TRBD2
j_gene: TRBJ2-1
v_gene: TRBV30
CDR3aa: CAWNGLAENYNEQFF
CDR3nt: TGTGCCTGGAACGGACTAGCGGAAAATTACAATGAGCAGTTCTTC

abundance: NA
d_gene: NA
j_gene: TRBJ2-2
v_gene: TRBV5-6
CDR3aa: CASSHSLEAPTGELFF
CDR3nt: TGTGCCAGCAGCCATTCCCTTGAGGCGCCCACCGGGGAGCTGTTTTTT

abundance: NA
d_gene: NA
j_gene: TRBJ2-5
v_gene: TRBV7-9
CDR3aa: CASSLLVGREETQYF
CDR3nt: TGTGCCAGCAGCTTACTCGTGGGTAGGGAAGAGACCCAGTACTTC

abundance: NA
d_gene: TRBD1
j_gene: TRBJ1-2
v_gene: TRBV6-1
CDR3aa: CASSQGQGGGYTF
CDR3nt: TGTGCCAGCAGCCAAGGACAGGGCGGAGGCTACACCTTC

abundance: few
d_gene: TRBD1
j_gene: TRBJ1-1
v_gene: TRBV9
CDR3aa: CASSGGEGATEAFF
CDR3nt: TGTGCCAGCAGCGGAGGGGAGGGGGCCACTGAAGCTTTCTTT

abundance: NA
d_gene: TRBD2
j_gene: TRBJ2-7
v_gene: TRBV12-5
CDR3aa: CASGFSAGAVNEQYF
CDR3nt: TGTGCTAGTGGTTTTTCGGCGGGAGCAGTCAACGAGCAGTACTTC

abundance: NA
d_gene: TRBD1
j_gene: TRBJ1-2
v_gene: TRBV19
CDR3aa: CASSPGQGFGGYTF
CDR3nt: TGTGCCAGTAGTCCGGGACAGGGGTTTGGTGGCTACACCTTC

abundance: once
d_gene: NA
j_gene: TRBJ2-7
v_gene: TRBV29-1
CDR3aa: CSVGGGSYEQYF
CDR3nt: TGCAGCGTTGGTGGGGGATCCTACGAGCAGTACTTC

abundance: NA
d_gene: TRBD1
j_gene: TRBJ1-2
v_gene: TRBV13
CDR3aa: CASSAGTGLGGYTF
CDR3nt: TGTGCCAGCAGCGCCGGGACAGGCCTCGGTGGCTACACCTTC

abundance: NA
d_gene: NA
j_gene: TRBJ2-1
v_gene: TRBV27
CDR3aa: CASSLYSLSSYNEQFF
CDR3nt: TGTGCCAGCAGTTTATATTCACTCTCGTCCTACAATGAGCAGTTCTTC

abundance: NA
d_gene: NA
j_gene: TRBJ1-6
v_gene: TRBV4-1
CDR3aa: CASSQEVVGSSYNSPLHF
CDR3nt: TGCGCCAGCAGCCAAGAAGTAGTGGGGAGCTCCTATAATTCACCCCTCCACTTT

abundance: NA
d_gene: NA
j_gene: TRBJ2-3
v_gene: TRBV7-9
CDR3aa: CASSPPLGRDTQYF
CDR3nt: TGTGCCAGCAGCCCCCCTCTTGGTAGAGATACGCAGTATTTT

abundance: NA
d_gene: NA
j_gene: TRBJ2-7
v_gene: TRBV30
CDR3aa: CAWSAPVGITYEQYF
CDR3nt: TGTGCCTGGAGTGCCCCCGTGGGTATCACCTACGAGCAGTACTTC

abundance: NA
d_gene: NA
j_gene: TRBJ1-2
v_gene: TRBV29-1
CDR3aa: CSVEAGRAGGYTF
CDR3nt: TGCAGCGTTGAAGCCGGAAGAGCTGGCGGCTACACCTTC

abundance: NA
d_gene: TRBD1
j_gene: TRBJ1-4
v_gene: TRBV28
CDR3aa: CASSKDRGPTNEKLFF
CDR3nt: TGTGCCAGCAGTAAGGACAGGGGGCCAACTAATGAAAAACTGTTTTTT

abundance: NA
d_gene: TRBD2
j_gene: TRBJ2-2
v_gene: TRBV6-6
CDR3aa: CASSYSAGEYPGELFF
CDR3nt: TGTGCCAGCAGTTACTCGGCGGGGGAATACCCCGGGGAGCTGTTTTTT